A few counts support the clone carrying this T cell receptor beta chain. Its target is not known. This entry is derived from a study of beta chain features in type 1 diabetes. Regarding the study as a whole: Moderate yet significant TCRB CDR3 shortening was seen in Type 1 diabetes patients in all four CD4+ subsets. Reduced insertions and increased deletions marked VDJ junctions in type 1 diabetes patients.

The investigators reverse transcribed all of the isolated RNA, so they sequenced expressed TCRB transcripts. Method: immunoSEQ multiplex PCR; TCRdb's copy keeps in-frame clones and lacks some. The table shows 300,000 to 400,000 clones, with around 10% occurring only once. This CDR3 region has 17 residues. Germline CDR1 LGHNA, CDR2 YNFKEQ. J gave up 0 bases and V 5 bases, and 9 bases lay outside the gene matches. Per donor, one heparinised blood draw averaged around 0.12 L. The sample consisted of central memory CD4+ T cells from blood. The clonotype comes from a man aged 25 to 40 with type 1 diabetes. V is TRBV4-2 and J is TRBJ2-1, with 8 bases fitting TRBD2. The CDR3 DNA is TGTGCCAGCAGCGCGAAACTAGCGGCTAGCTCCTACAATGAGCAGTTCTTC. It is translated as CASSAKLAASSYNEQFF.